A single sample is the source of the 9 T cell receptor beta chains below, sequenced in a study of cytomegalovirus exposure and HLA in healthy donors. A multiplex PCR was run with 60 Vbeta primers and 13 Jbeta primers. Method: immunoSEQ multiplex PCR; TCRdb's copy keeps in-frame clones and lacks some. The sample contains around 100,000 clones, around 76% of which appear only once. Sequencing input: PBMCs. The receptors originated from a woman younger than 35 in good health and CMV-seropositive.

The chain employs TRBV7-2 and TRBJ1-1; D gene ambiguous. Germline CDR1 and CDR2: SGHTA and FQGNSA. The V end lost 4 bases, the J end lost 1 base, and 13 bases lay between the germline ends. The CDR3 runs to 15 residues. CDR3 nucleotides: TGTGCCAGCAGCTCCGGGAGGGTTAAGAACACTGAAGCTTTCTTT. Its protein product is CASSSGRVKNTEAFF. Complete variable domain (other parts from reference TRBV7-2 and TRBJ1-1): GAGVSQSPSNKVTEKGKDVELRCDPISGHTALYWYRQSLGQGLEFLIYFQGNSAPDKSGLPSDRFSAERTGGSVSTLTIQRTQQEDSAVYLCASSSGRVKNTEAFFGQGTRLTVV.

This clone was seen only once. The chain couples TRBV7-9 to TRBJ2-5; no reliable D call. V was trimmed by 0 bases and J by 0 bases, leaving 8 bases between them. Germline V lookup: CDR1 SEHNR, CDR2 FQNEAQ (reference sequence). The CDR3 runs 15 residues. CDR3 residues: CASSLAFTDQETQYF. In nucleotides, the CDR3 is TGTGCCAGCAGCTTAGCGTTTACAGACCAAGAGACCCAGTACTTC.

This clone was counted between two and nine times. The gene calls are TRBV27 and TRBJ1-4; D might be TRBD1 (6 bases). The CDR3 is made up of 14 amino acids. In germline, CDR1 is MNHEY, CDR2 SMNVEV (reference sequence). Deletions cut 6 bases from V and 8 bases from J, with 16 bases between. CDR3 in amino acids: CASRQQGGGEKLFF. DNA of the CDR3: TGTGCCAGCAGGCAACAGGGTGGGGGAGAAAAACTGTTTTTT.

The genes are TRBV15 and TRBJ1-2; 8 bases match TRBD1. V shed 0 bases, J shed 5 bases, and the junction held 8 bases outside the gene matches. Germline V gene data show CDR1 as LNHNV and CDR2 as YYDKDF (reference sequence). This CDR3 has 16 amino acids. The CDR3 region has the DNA TGTGCCACCAGCAGAGACATGCAGGGGGCTGGGTATGGCTACACCTTC. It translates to CATSRDMQGAGYGYTF.

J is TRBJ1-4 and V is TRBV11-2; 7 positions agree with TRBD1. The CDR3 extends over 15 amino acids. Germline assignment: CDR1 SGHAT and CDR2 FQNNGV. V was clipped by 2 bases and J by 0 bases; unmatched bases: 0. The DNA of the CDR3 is TGTGCCAGCAGCTTACAGGGGGCAACTAATGAAAAACTGTTTTTT. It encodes CASSLQGATNEKLFF.

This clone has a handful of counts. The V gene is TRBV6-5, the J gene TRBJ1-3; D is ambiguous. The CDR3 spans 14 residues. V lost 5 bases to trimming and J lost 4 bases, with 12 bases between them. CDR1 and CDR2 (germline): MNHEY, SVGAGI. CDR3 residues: CASSLLGVGNTIYF. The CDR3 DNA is TGTGCCAGCAGTCTCCTCGGGGTGGGAAACACCATATATTTT.

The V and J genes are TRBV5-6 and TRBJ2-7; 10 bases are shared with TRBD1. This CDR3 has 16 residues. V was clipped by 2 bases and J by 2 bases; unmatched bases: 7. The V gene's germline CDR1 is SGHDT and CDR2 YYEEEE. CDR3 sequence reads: CASSLGTGDTAYEQYF. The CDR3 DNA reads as TGTGCCAGCAGCTTAGGGACAGGGGACACCGCCTACGAGCAGTACTTC.

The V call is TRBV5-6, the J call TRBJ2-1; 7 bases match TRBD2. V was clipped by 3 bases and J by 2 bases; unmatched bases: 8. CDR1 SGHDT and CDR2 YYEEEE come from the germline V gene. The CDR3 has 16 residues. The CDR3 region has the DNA TGTGCCAGCAGCTCCCGCGCGGGAGTCCCCTACAATGAGCAGTTCTTC. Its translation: CASSSRAGVPYNEQFF.

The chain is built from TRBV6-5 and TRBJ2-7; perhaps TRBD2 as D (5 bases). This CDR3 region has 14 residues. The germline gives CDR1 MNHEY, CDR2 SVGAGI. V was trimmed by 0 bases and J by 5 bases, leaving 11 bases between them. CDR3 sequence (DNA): TGTGCCAGCAGTTACTCGGGGAGTAGCCACGAGCAGTACTTC. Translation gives CASSYSGSSHEQYF.